Listed below are T cell receptor beta chains from one sample, sequenced in a study of OX40 agonist ivuxolimab in advanced cancers. Some clones are missing from TCRdb's copy, which holds only in-frame ones; the method was immunoSEQ multiplex PCR. The table lists about 100,000 clones, around 80% of them singletons. This sample comprised CD4+ or CD8+ T cells sorted from blood, obtained in a trial of the OX40 agonist ivuxolimab. The receptors here all came from an adult with an advanced solid tumor such as melanoma, head and neck, liver or kidney cancer. CDR3s include the opening cysteine and the closing phenylalanine or tryptophan. Fields, in order: CDR3 protein, CDR3 DNA, V gene, clone size, J gene, D gene. The D gene is left open where the match is weak. Clone size, where shown, is once, few, many, or a class for clones that have expanded.

cdr3_aa: CASSLVQGGTNEQFF
cdr3_nt: TGTGCCAGCAGCTTAGTACAGGGGGGAACCAATGAGCAGTTCTTC
v_call: TRBV11-3
clone_size: .
j_call: TRBJ2-1
d_call: TRBD1

cdr3_aa: CASSVGGSYVDTQYF
cdr3_nt: TGTGCCAGCAGTGTAGGGGGCAGTTACGTAGATACGCAGTATTTT
v_call: TRBV2
clone_size: .
j_call: TRBJ2-3
d_call: TRBD1

cdr3_aa: CASSIDGGNQPQHF
cdr3_nt: TGTGCCAGTAGTATAGACGGGGGCAATCAGCCCCAGCATTTT
v_call: TRBV19
clone_size: .
j_call: TRBJ1-5
d_call: .

cdr3_aa: CASSLYRENTGELFF
cdr3_nt: TGTGCCAGCAGCTTATACAGGGAGAACACCGGGGAGCTGTTTTTT
v_call: TRBV7-9
clone_size: .
j_call: TRBJ2-2
d_call: .

cdr3_aa: CASGLPRPRELFF
cdr3_nt: TGTGCTAGTGGTTTGCCCCGTCCCAGGGAGCTGTTTTTT
v_call: TRBV12-5
clone_size: few
j_call: TRBJ2-2
d_call: .

cdr3_aa: CASSITEGGRYEQYF
cdr3_nt: TGCGCCAGCAGCATCACGGAGGGCGGGAGATACGAGCAGTACTTC
v_call: TRBV5-1
clone_size: .
j_call: TRBJ2-7
d_call: TRBD2

cdr3_aa: CASSGNLAGGYEQFF
cdr3_nt: TGTGCCAGCAGTGGTAATCTAGCGGGGGGATATGAGCAGTTCTTC
v_call: TRBV2
clone_size: .
j_call: TRBJ2-1
d_call: TRBD2

cdr3_aa: CSVSTGPTNYGYTF
cdr3_nt: TGCAGCGTCTCGACAGGACCCACTAACTATGGCTACACCTTC
v_call: TRBV29-1
clone_size: .
j_call: TRBJ1-2
d_call: .

cdr3_aa: CASSPRLGDEQYF
cdr3_nt: TGTGCCAGCAGCCCGCGCCTCGGGGACGAGCAGTACTTC
v_call: TRBV5-6
clone_size: .
j_call: TRBJ2-7
d_call: .

cdr3_aa: CASSPGRGRAGASTDTQYF
cdr3_nt: TGTGCCAGCTCACCCGGTCGGGGCAGGGCTGGAGCTAGCACAGATACGCAGTATTTT
v_call: TRBV18
clone_size: .
j_call: TRBJ2-3
d_call: .

cdr3_aa: CASSLEVSYEQYF
cdr3_nt: TGTGCCAGCAGCTTAGAGGTTTCCTACGAGCAGTACTTC
v_call: TRBV7-9
clone_size: .
j_call: TRBJ2-7
d_call: .

cdr3_aa: CASGPAGAEQYF
cdr3_nt: TGTGCTAGTGGCCCCGCGGGGGCCGAGCAGTACTTC
v_call: TRBV12-5
clone_size: .
j_call: TRBJ2-7
d_call: .

cdr3_aa: CASSRGLADYNEQFF
cdr3_nt: TGTGCCAGTAGTAGGGGTTTAGCGGACTACAATGAGCAGTTCTTC
v_call: TRBV19
clone_size: few
j_call: TRBJ2-1
d_call: .

cdr3_aa: CASSQVGLAGDEQFF
cdr3_nt: TGCGCCAGCAGCCAAGTTGGGCTAGCGGGGGATGAGCAGTTCTTC
v_call: TRBV4-3
clone_size: .
j_call: TRBJ2-1
d_call: TRBD2

cdr3_aa: CASSLADRVNSPLHF
cdr3_nt: TGTGCCAGCAGCTTAGCGGACAGGGTAAATTCACCCCTCCACTTT
v_call: TRBV7-2
clone_size: .
j_call: TRBJ1-6
d_call: TRBD1

cdr3_aa: CASSFSSGGATDTQYF
cdr3_nt: TGTGCCAGCAGTTTCTCAAGCGGGGGGGCGACAGATACGCAGTATTTT
v_call: TRBV27
clone_size: .
j_call: TRBJ2-3
d_call: TRBD2

cdr3_aa: CASTSGQGIGYGYTF
cdr3_nt: TGTGCCAGCACCTCAGGACAGGGGATCGGCTATGGCTACACCTTC
v_call: TRBV6-6
clone_size: .
j_call: TRBJ1-2
d_call: TRBD1

cdr3_aa: CASSPWTSGGTDTQYF
cdr3_nt: TGTGCCAGCAGCCCTTGGACTAGTGGGGGCACAGATACGCAGTATTTT
v_call: TRBV11-2
clone_size: .
j_call: TRBJ2-3
d_call: TRBD2

cdr3_aa: CASSELGPTDTQYF
cdr3_nt: TGTGCCAGCAGTGAATTGGGCCCCACAGATACGCAGTATTTT
v_call: TRBV6-1
clone_size: .
j_call: TRBJ2-3
d_call: .

cdr3_aa: CASSLKARANEKLFF
cdr3_nt: TGTGCCAGCAGCTTAAAGGCCCGAGCTAATGAAAAACTGTTTTTT
v_call: TRBV7-8
clone_size: once
j_call: TRBJ1-4
d_call: .

cdr3_aa: CASGLVLGEGARNGYTF
cdr3_nt: TGTGCTAGTGGTTTGGTACTTGGAGAGGGCGCGAGGAATGGCTACACCTTC
v_call: TRBV12-5
clone_size: .
j_call: TRBJ1-2
d_call: .

cdr3_aa: CASSERAANYGYTF
cdr3_nt: TGTGCCAGCAGTGAAAGAGCAGCTAACTATGGCTACACCTTC
v_call: TRBV6-1
clone_size: .
j_call: TRBJ1-2
d_call: .

cdr3_aa: CASSSFHEQYF
cdr3_nt: TGTGCCAGCAGTTCCTTTCACGAGCAGTACTTC
v_call: TRBV6-5
clone_size: .
j_call: TRBJ2-7
d_call: .

cdr3_aa: CATSREASKDQPQHF
cdr3_nt: TGTGCCACCAGCAGAGAGGCCTCTAAAGATCAGCCCCAGCATTTT
v_call: TRBV15
clone_size: .
j_call: TRBJ1-5
d_call: .

cdr3_aa: CASSPGTGGYEQYF
cdr3_nt: TGCGCCAGCAGTCCCGGGACAGGAGGCTACGAGCAGTACTTC
v_call: TRBV5-1
clone_size: .
j_call: TRBJ2-7
d_call: TRBD1

cdr3_aa: CASSMAAANYGYTF
cdr3_nt: TGTGCCAGTAGTATGGCCGCTGCGAACTATGGCTACACCTTC
v_call: TRBV19
clone_size: .
j_call: TRBJ1-2
d_call: .

cdr3_aa: CASSSQGRETQYF
cdr3_nt: TGTGCCAGCAGTTCACAGGGGAGAGAGACCCAGTACTTC
v_call: TRBV27
clone_size: .
j_call: TRBJ2-5
d_call: TRBD1

cdr3_aa: CASSLGDRVTYGYTF
cdr3_nt: TGCGCCAGCAGCTTGGGGGACAGGGTGACCTATGGCTACACCTTC
v_call: TRBV5-1
clone_size: .
j_call: TRBJ1-2
d_call: TRBD1

cdr3_aa: CASSQIAGEANSPLHF
cdr3_nt: TGTGCCAGCAGCCAGATCGCAGGGGAGGCAAATTCACCCCTCCACTTT
v_call: TRBV14
clone_size: .
j_call: TRBJ1-6
d_call: .

cdr3_aa: CASSPDPEPYEQYF
cdr3_nt: TGTGCCAGCTCACCGGACCCAGAACCCTACGAGCAGTACTTC
v_call: TRBV18
clone_size: .
j_call: TRBJ2-7
d_call: .